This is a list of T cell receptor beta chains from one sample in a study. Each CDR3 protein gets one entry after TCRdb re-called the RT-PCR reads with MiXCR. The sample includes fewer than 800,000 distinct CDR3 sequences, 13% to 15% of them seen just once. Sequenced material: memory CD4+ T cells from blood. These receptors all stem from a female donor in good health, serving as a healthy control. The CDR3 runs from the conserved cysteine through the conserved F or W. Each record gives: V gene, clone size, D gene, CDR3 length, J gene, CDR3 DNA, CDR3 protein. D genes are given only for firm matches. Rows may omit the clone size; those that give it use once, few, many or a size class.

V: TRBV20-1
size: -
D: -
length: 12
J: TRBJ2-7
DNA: TGCAGTGCTAGAGTGGGGGGAATCGTGCAGTACTTC
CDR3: CSARVGGIVQYF

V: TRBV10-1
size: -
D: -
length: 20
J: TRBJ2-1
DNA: TGCGCCAGCAGCAAGAGGGGAGCCGGGACAGGAAGGGGGGGGACGGATGAGCAGTTCTTC
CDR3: CASSKRGAGTGRGGTDEQFF

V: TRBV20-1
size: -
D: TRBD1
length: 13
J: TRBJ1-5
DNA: TGCAGTGCTGGGGACAGATACAATCAGCCCCAGCATTTT
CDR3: CSAGDRYNQPQHF

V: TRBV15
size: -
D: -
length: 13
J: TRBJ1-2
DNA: TGTGCCACCAGCAGCGGGACATCTTATGGCTACACCTTC
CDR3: CATSSGTSYGYTF

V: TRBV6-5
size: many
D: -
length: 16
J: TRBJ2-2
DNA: TGTGCCAGCAGGGCCTCGCCCGGGGGCGTGATCGGGGAGCTGTTTTTT
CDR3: CASRASPGGVIGELFF

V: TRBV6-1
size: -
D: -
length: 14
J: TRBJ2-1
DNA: TGTGCCAGCAGGGAGCCATTGTCCTACAATGAGCAGTTCTTC
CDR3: CASREPLSYNEQFF

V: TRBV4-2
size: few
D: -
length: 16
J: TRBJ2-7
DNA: TGTGCCAGCAGCCAAGTGTTAGGGGGATCCGGCTACGAGCAGTACTTC
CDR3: CASSQVLGGSGYEQYF

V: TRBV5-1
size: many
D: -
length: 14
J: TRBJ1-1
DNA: TGCGCCAGCAGCGGGCAGGATTCTGTCACTGAAGCTTTCTTT
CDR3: CASSGQDSVTEAFF

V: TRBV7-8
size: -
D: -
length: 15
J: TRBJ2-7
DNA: TGTGCCAGCAGCTCCGTGGGAGGGGGTCGAAGTGAGCAGTACTTC
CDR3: CASSSVGGGRSEQYF

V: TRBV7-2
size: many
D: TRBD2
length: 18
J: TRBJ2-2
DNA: TGTGCCAGCAGCTTAACGGGACTAGCGGGAGGAAACACCGGGGAGCTGTTTTTT
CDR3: CASSLTGLAGGNTGELFF

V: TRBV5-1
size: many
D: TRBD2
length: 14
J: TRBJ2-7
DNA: TGCGCCAGCAGCGTAGCGGGAACAGCCTACGAGCAGTACTTC
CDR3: CASSVAGTAYEQYF

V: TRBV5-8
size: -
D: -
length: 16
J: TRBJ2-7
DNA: TGTGCCAGCAGCTTGATAGACGGGATTAGCTCCTACGAGCAGTACTTC
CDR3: CASSLIDGISSYEQYF

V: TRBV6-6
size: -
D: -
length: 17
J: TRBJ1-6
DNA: TGTGCCAGCAGCGGGAGGGACCGGCCTGTTGAGAATTCACCCCTCCACTTT
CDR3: CASSGRDRPVENSPLHF

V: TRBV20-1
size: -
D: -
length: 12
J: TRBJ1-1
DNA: TGCAGTGCGAGACTAACAGGTTTTGAAGCTTTCTTT
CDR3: CSARLTGFEAFF

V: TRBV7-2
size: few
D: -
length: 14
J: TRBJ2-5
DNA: TGTGCCAGCAGCTTAAGTCAGACAAAAGAGACCCAGTACTTC
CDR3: CASSLSQTKETQYF

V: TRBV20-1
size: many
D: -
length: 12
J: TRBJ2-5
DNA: TGCAGTGCTCTCGGCGCTCAAGAGACCCAGTACTTC
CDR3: CSALGAQETQYF

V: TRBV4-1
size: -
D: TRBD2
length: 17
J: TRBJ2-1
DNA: TGCGCCAGCAGCCAGACGGAGACTAGCGGATCCTACAATGAGCAGTTCTTC
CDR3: CASSQTETSGSYNEQFF

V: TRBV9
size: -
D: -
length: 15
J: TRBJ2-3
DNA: TGTGCCAGCAGCGTAGCCGGGAGATTTACGGATACGCAGTATTTT
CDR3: CASSVAGRFTDTQYF

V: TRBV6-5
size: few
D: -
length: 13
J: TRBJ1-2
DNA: TGTGCCAGCAGCGTCGGACAGAGCTATGGCTACACCTTC
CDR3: CASSVGQSYGYTF

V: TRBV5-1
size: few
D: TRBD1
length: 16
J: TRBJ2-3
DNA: TGCGCCAGCAGCCCTTGGACAGGGACTGGGAAAGATACGCAGTATTTT
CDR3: CASSPWTGTGKDTQYF

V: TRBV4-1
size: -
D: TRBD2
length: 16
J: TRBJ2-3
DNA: TGCGCCAGCAGCCAGACTAGCGGGGGGGCCAGAGATACGCAGTATTTT
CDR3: CASSQTSGGARDTQYF

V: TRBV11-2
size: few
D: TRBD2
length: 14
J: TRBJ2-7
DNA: TGTGCCAGCAGTCAGGGAGGGGTCGACTACGAGCAGTACTTC
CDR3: CASSQGGVDYEQYF

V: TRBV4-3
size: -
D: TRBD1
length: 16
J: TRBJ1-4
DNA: TGCGCCAGCAGCCAAGGACAGGGGGCGGAAGCCGAAAAACTGTTTTTT
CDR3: CASSQGQGAEAEKLFF

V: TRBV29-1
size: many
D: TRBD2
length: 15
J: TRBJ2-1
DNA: TGCAGCGTCCTCCCGGGACTAGAAGGCTACAATGAGCAGTTCTTC
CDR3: CSVLPGLEGYNEQFF

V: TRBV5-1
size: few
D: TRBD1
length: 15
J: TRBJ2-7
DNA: TGCGCCAGCAGCACGACAGGGTTGCGTTCCTACGAGCAGTACTTC
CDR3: CASSTTGLRSYEQYF

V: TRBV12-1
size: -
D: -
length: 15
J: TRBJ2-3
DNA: TGTGCCAGCAGCCCGCTGGACATTCACACAGATACGCAGTATTTT
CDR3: CASSPLDIHTDTQYF

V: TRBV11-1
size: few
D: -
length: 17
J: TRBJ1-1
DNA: TGTGCCAGCAGCCATCCGCGGAGTACGCCCGGGAACACTGAAGCTTTCTTT
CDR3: CASSHPRSTPGNTEAFF

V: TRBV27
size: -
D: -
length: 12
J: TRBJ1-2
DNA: TGTGCCAGCAAACCAGCTAACTATGGCTACACCTTC
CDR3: CASKPANYGYTF

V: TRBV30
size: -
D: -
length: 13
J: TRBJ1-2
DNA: TGTGCCTTGACCCCCAACGGTAACTATGGCTACACCTTC
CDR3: CALTPNGNYGYTF

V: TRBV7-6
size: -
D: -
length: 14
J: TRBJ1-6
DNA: TGTGCCAGCAGCTCGGGGACTAGTAATTCACCCCTCCACTTT
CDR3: CASSSGTSNSPLHF

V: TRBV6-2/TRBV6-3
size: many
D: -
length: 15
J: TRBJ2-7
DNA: TGTGCCAGCAGCCAGGACAGTTCCTCCGCCTACGAGCAGTACTTC
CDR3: CASSQDSSSAYEQYF

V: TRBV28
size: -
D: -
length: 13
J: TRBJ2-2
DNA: TGTGCCAGCAGGTCGCACAACACCGGGGAGCTGTTTTTT
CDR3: CASRSHNTGELFF

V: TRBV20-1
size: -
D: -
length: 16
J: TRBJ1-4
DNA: TGCAGTGCTAGAGAAGGGGGTCCCGCAACTAATGAAAAACTGTTTTTT
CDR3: CSAREGGPATNEKLFF

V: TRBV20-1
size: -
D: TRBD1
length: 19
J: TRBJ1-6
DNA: TGCAGTGCGCCCCTAGCCCCCGGGACAGGGCAAAGCTATAATTCACCCCTCCACTTT
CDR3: CSAPLAPGTGQSYNSPLHF

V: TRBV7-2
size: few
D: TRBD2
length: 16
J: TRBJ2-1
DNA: TGTGCCAGCAGCCGCCGACTAGCACTCTCCTACAATGAGCAGTTCTTC
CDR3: CASSRRLALSYNEQFF

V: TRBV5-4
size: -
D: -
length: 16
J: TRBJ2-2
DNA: TGTGCCAGCACCCCAGGTGCGGAGCAAGTCACCGGGGAGCTGTTTTTT
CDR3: CASTPGAEQVTGELFF

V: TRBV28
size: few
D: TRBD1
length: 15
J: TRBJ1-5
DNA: TGTGCCAGCAGTCCCGGACAGGGATGGGATCAGCCCCAGCATTTT
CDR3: CASSPGQGWDQPQHF

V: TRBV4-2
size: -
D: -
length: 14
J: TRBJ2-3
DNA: TGTGCCAGCAGCCTAAATCCGACGACAGATACGCAGTATTTT
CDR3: CASSLNPTTDTQYF

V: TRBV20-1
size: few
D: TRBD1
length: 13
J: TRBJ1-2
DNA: TGCAGTGCTAGAGGGGACAGAGCCTATGGCTACACCTTC
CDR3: CSARGDRAYGYTF

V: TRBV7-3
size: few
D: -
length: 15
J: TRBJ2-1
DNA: TGTGCCAGCAGCTCCTCGGTCCAAGCCTACAATGAGCAGTTCTTC
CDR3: CASSSSVQAYNEQFF

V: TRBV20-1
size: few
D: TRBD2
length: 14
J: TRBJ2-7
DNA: TGCAGTGCTAGAGCTCCATGGGGAGGGTACGAGCAGTACTTC
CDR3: CSARAPWGGYEQYF

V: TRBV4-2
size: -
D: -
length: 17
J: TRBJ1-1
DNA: TGTGCCAGCAGCCAAGACGACAGCTCCTGGGGGGGCACTGAAGCTTTCTTT
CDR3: CASSQDDSSWGGTEAFF

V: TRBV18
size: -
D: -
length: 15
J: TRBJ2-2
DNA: TGTGCCAGCTCACCACCGAGCGGATTCACCGGGGAGCTGTTTTTT
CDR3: CASSPPSGFTGELFF

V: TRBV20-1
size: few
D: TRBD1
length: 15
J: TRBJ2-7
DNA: TGCAGTGCTAGGGGGGGCTCGGGACAGGCGTTCGAGCAGTACTTC
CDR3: CSARGGSGQAFEQYF

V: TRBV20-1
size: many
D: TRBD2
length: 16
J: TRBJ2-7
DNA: TGCAGTGCTAGACTATTAGCGGGAGTTACGGGGTACGAGCAGTACTTC
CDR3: CSARLLAGVTGYEQYF

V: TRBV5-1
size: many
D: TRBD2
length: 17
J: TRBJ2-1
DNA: TGCGCCAGCAGCTTGGCCGCAGCGGGGGCCACCTACAATGAGCAGTTCTTC
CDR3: CASSLAAAGATYNEQFF

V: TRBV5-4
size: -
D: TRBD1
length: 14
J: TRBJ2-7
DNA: TGTGCCAGCAGCTTAAAGACAGGGCCCTACGAGCAGTACTTC
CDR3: CASSLKTGPYEQYF

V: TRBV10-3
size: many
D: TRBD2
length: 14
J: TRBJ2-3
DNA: TGTGCCATCATGACGGGAGGGCCCGCAGATACGCAGTATTTT
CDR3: CAIMTGGPADTQYF

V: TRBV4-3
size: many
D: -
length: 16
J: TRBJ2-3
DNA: TGCGCCAGCAGCGCAACGCCGGGACCGGCCACAGATACGCAGTATTTT
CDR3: CASSATPGPATDTQYF

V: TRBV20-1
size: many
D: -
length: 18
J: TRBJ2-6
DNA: TGCAGTGCTACCTCCTACTTTCGCAAGGGTCCTGGGGCCAACGTCCTGACTTTC
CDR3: CSATSYFRKGPGANVLTF

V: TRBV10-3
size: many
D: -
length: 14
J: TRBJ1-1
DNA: TGTGCCATCAGTTCACAGGGTTCGAACACTGAAGCTTTCTTT
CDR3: CAISSQGSNTEAFF

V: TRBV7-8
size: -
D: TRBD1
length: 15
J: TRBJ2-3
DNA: TGTGCCAGCAGCTCGATCCCGGGACAGGGAGAACCGCAGTATTTT
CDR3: CASSSIPGQGEPQYF

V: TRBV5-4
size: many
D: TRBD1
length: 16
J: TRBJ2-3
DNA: TGTGCCAGCAGGGAACAGGGGAAGGCGAGCACAGATACGCAGTATTTT
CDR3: CASREQGKASTDTQYF

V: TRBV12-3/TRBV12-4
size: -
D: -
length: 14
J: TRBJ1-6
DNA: TGTGCCAGCAGTTTCCACAGGGACAATTCACCCCTCCACTTT
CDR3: CASSFHRDNSPLHF

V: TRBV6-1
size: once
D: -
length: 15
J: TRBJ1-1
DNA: TGTGCCAGCAGTGAAACACGGCAGAAAAACACTGAAGCTTTCTTT
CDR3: CASSETRQKNTEAFF

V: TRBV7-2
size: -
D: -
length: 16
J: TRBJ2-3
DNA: TGTGCCAGCAGCTTCGCCGGGGTGGGGGGCACAGATACGCAGTATTTT
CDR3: CASSFAGVGGTDTQYF

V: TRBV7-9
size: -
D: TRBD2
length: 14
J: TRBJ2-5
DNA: TGTGCCAGCAACAATGGACTAGCTGCAGAGACCCAGTACTTC
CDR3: CASNNGLAAETQYF

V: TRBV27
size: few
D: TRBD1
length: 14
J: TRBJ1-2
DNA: TGTGCCAGCAGGGCGGACAGGGGTGGGTATGGCTACACCTTC
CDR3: CASRADRGGYGYTF

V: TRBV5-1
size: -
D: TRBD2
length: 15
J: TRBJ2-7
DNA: TGCGCCAGCAGACGGGGGGACCTGAGTGGCTACGAGCAGTACTTC
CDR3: CASRRGDLSGYEQYF